A selection of T cell receptor beta chains follows, all from one sample in a study of memory CD4+ T cells and cytomegalovirus serostatus. Libraries were prepared by immunoSEQ multiplex PCR; TCRdb keeps only in-frame clonotypes and omits some of them. The sample carries about 75,000 clones, 75% to 85% recorded once. Material: memory CD4+ T cells from blood. These receptors were collected from an adult in good health and CMV-seropositive. The CDR3 runs from the conserved cysteine through the conserved F or W.

V gene	J gene	CDR3 protein
TRBV28	TRBJ2-6	CASSLVRDAGANVLTF
TRBV5-4	TRBJ1-1	CASSSLVGVTEAFF
TRBV5-4	TRBJ2-3	CASSFGGSGRMRTDTQYF
TRBV5-1	TRBJ1-2	CASSFMDSTYGYTF
TRBV7-9	TRBJ2-4	CASSLGQGNGWYF
TRBV11-3	TRBJ2-1	CASSRDSYNEQFF
TRBV9	TRBJ2-3	CASSVAGQTSTDTQYF
TRBV6-4	TRBJ2-1	CASSEPGTSIYEQFF
TRBV7-2	TRBJ1-5	CASRFSNQPQHF
TRBV2	TRBJ1-6	CASMRSPHSYNSPLHF
TRBV7-9	TRBJ2-5	CASSSKGPQDQYF
TRBV7-2	TRBJ2-3	CASSLVLADTQYF
TRBV5-5	TRBJ2-7	CASSLASIYEQYF
TRBV11-3	TRBJ2-1	CASSLEGLELSEQFF
TRBV2	TRBJ1-1	CASTGIDILGEAFF
TRBV6-1	TRBJ2-1	CASWWEGGRNEQFF
TRBV5-1	TRBJ1-2	CASSPVPGESYGYTF
TRBV7-2	TRBJ2-5	CASSLTSRNQETQYF
TRBV7-2	TRBJ2-5	CASSLAVGQGAETQYF
TRBV7-2	TRBJ2-5	CASTLVPGKTQYF
TRBV7-9	TRBJ2-1	CASSTGQGPYNEQFF
TRBV30	TRBJ1-2	CAWKVMGNGGYTF
TRBV29-1	TRBJ1-2	CSVEDREAGGLYGYTF
TRBV4-1	TRBJ2-1	CASSQGTGTQSYNEQFF
TRBV7-2	TRBJ1-2	CASSLRLLNYGYTF
TRBV14	TRBJ2-5	CASSQGARRPQYF
TRBV28	TRBJ1-5	CASSSWTGGDDQPQHF
TRBV10-3	TRBJ1-4	CAISATTGSNEKLFF
TRBV5-6	TRBJ2-3	CASSPGGSGRTDTQYF
TRBV7-2	TRBJ1-2	CASSLGFNYGYTF
TRBV11-2	TRBJ2-1	CASSQNPGVRLYNEQFF
TRBV5-6	TRBJ2-7	CASSLYRAYEQYF
TRBV19	TRBJ2-4	CASSIGTAKNIQYF
TRBV5-1	TRBJ1-2	CASSPGWDSLYGYTF
TRBV18	TRBJ1-5	CASSPPGQPQHF
TRBV5-1	TRBJ2-1	CASSRGGRGSYNEQFF
TRBV5-5	TRBJ2-4	CASSLAPDSLNIQYF
TRBV5-4	TRBJ1-1	CASKGENTEAFF